The rows below give T cell receptor beta chains drawn from one sample of a study of shared T cell receptors in the human thymus. Measured with immunoSEQ multiplex PCR; TCRdb has only the in-frame clones, and not every one. Of 600,000 to 900,000 clones listed, approximately 83% are singletons. This sample also belongs to another study, concerning human thymus T cells.

Sequencing was carried out using thymocytes. These receptors were collected from a girl under three years old with a congenital heart defect. CDR3s include the opening cysteine and the closing phenylalanine or tryptophan. Fields, in order: clone size, CDR3 length, J gene, V gene, D gene, CDR3 DNA, CDR3 protein. D genes are given only for firm matches. Size tells how often a clone was seen (once, few, many) or the class of an expanded clone, and some rows leave it out.

-	15	TRBJ2-1	TRBV5-1	-	TGCGCCAGCAGCGGAAGGGGGGGGCCAAACAATGAGCAGTTCTTC	CASSGRGGPNNEQFF
-	14	TRBJ1-6	TRBV5-1	-	TGCGCCAGCCGAGATCCTAACTATAATTCACCCCTCCACTTT	CASRDPNYNSPLHF
-	15	TRBJ1-3	TRBV29-1	-	TGCAGCGTTGAAGATTCGGCAGGGTCCGGAAACACCATATATTTT	CSVEDSAGSGNTIYF
once	14	TRBJ1-6	TRBV19	-	TGTGCCAGTAGTATGGAGGGCACTAATTCACCCCTCCACTTT	CASSMEGTNSPLHF
-	15	TRBJ2-1	TRBV28	-	TGTGCCAGCACCCCTCGGGTTTGTTCATACAATGAGCAGTTCTTC	CASTPRVCSYNEQFF
-	16	TRBJ2-2	TRBV9	-	TGTGCCAGCAGCGTATACTTAAGCGCGAACACCGGGGAGCTGTTTTTT	CASSVYLSANTGELFF
-	13	TRBJ2-7	TRBV6-5	-	TGTGCCAGCAGTTACGGGGCAGGGGACGAGCAGTACTTC	CASSYGAGDEQYF
few	16	TRBJ1-6	TRBV14	TRBD1	TGTGCCAGCAGCCAAGATCTTCAGGGGGCAAAATCACCCCTCCACTTT	CASSQDLQGAKSPLHF
-	14	TRBJ1-1	TRBV27	TRBD1	TGTGCCAGCAGTTTTGGACAGGGTGGTACTGAAGCTTTCTTT	CASSFGQGGTEAFF
-	15	TRBJ1-3	TRBV4-3	-	TGCGCCAGCAGCCAAGATATGCGGGGTGGAAACACCATATATTTT	CASSQDMRGGNTIYF
-	13	TRBJ2-7	TRBV10-3	TRBD2	TGTGCCATCTTTGGGGGGGAATCCTACGAGCAGTACTTC	CAIFGGESYEQYF
-	16	TRBJ2-1	TRBV6-4	-	TGTGCCAGCAGTGTGGGGGGAGACGCCTCCTACAATGAGCAGTTCTTC	CASSVGGDASYNEQFF
-	15	TRBJ2-5	TRBV5-4	TRBD1	TGTGCCAGCAGCTTGGAACCCAGGGGGCCTGGGGAGCAGTACTTC	CASSLEPRGPGEQYF
-	15	TRBJ2-4	TRBV2	TRBD1	TGTGCCAGCAGTACCACAGGGGGCACCAAAAACATTCAGTACTTC	CASSTTGGTKNIQYF
-	14	TRBJ1-2	TRBV9	-	TGTGCCAGCAGGGCAGGGGTGAATACTGGTGGCTACACCTTC	CASRAGVNTGGYTF
-	16	TRBJ2-7	TRBV7-9	TRBD1	TGTGCCAGCAGCTCGCCCGGGACAGCCCCGGGGTACGAGCAGTACTTC	CASSSPGTAPGYEQYF
-	18	TRBJ1-1	TRBV5-4	-	TGTGCCAGCAGCTTCTTCCCGGACAGAGGGGATTTGAACACTGAAGCTTTCTTT	CASSFFPDRGDLNTEAFF
-	17	TRBJ1-2	TRBV10-3	TRBD1	TGTGCCATCAGTGACTCAAAGACCGGGACAGGGCTTCGCGGCTACACCTTC	CAISDSKTGTGLRGYTF
once	12	TRBJ1-6	TRBV7-6	-	TGTGCCAGCAGCCCACTTAATTCCCCCCTCCACTTT	CASSPLNSPLHF
-	13	TRBJ1-2	TRBV6-5	-	TGTGCCAGCAGTTTGGGCCTTAACTATGGCTACACCTTC	CASSLGLNYGYTF
-	17	TRBJ1-2	TRBV4-3	-	TGCGCCAGCAGCCAAGAGCTTGGTCAGGGCGGTCCCTATGGCTACACCTTC	CASSQELGQGGPYGYTF
-	15	TRBJ1-1	TRBV27	-	TGTGCCAGCAGCCCGAGCACAGGACCGAACACTGAAGCTTTCTTT	CASSPSTGPNTEAFF
-	14	TRBJ2-7	TRBV5-1	-	TGCGCCAGCAGCTTGTCCCCAGACTCCTACGAGCAGTACTTC	CASSLSPDSYEQYF
few	14	TRBJ2-7	TRBV6-5	-	TGTGCCAGCAGTTACGGGCGGGGACCCTACGAGCAGTACTTC	CASSYGRGPYEQYF
-	17	TRBJ1-1	TRBV11-2	TRBD1	TGTGCCAGCAGCTTAGATCAGACAGGGGGGTCGGACACTGAAGCTTTCTTT	CASSLDQTGGSDTEAFF
-	14	TRBJ2-2	TRBV10-3	-	TGTGCCATCAGTGAGCAAGCGCACGGCGGGGAGCTGTTTTTT	CAISEQAHGGELFF
-	15	TRBJ2-1	TRBV30	-	TGTGCCTGGAGTGGGGGGGAGAGCTCCTACAATGAGCAGTTCTTC	CAWSGGESSYNEQFF
-	20	TRBJ2-5	TRBV4-1	-	TGCGCCAGCAGCCAAGGACGGTCTATTGGGACGCAGGGGATCCAAGAGACCCAGTACTTC	CASSQGRSIGTQGIQETQYF
-	16	TRBJ2-7	TRBV18	-	TGTGCCAGCTCAAAGTTGGGGTGGGCAGGGGACTACGAGCAGTACTTC	CASSKLGWAGDYEQYF
-	16	TRBJ1-6	TRBV9	-	TGTGCCAGCAGCCCTACCCACCGGGAAAACTCCTTACCCCTCCACTTT	CASSPTHRENSLPLHF
-	16	TRBJ1-1	TRBV10-3	-	TGTGCCATCAGATCCCAGGCGGCAGGGCTCAACACTGAAGCTTTCTTT	CAIRSQAAGLNTEAFF
-	15	TRBJ2-7	TRBV25-1	-	TGTGCCAGCAGTGAATTTGCGGGACCCACCTACGAGCAGTACTTC	CASSEFAGPTYEQYF
-	14	TRBJ1-4	TRBV10-1	-	TGCGCCAGCAGCGACCCAGGGCAAAATGAAAAACTGTTTTTT	CASSDPGQNEKLFF
-	19	TRBJ1-1	TRBV19	-	TGTGCCAGTAGTATAGTCCAGGGTGTCCGCTTTGGCGTGAACACTGAAGCTTTCTTT	CASSIVQGVRFGVNTEAFF
-	17	TRBJ1-1	TRBV4-1	-	TGCGCCAGCAGCCAACCCCCAGTGGGTGGGGGGGACCCTGAAGCTTTCTTT	CASSQPPVGGGDPEAFF
-	19	TRBJ1-5	TRBV4-1	-	TGCGCCAGCAGCCAAGAGTGGGGTAAGGGGGAGGGCACTAATCAGCCCCAGCATTTT	CASSQEWGKGEGTNQPQHF
-	15	TRBJ1-6	TRBV5-5	-	TGTGCCAGCAGCATTAGCCCCTGCCCTCACCCCGACCTCCACTTT	CASSISPCPHPDLHF
-	13	TRBJ2-5	TRBV7-9	-	TGTGCCAGCAGCGCGACAGGTCAAGAGACCCAGTACTTC	CASSATGQETQYF
-	17	TRBJ1-6	TRBV25-1	-	TGTGCCAGCAGGCCGGTAGTAGATCGGGGGTGGAATTCACCCCTCCACTTT	CASRPVVDRGWNSPLHF
-	18	TRBJ2-1	TRBV7-3	TRBD2	TGTGCCAGCAGCTTAAGGTCTAGCGGGGGGCATACAATGGGTGAGCAGTTCTTC	CASSLRSSGGHTMGEQFF
-	15	TRBJ1-2	TRBV7-9	TRBD1	TGTGCCAGCAGCTTAGCGCTGGACAGGGATTATGGCTACACCTTC	CASSLALDRDYGYTF
-	20	TRBJ1-1	TRBV4-3	-	TGCGCCAGCAGCCCTCAACGATCCTACAGGGTCAAGGGGCTGAACACTGAAGCTTTCTTT	CASSPQRSYRVKGLNTEAFF
-	13	TRBJ1-2	TRBV2	TRBD1	TGTGCCAGCAGATCACAGGGGGACTATGGCTACACCTTC	CASRSQGDYGYTF
-	15	TRBJ2-1	TRBV12-5	-	TGTGCTAGTGCCCCCTTTCTGAGCTCCTACAATGAGCAGTTCTTC	CASAPFLSSYNEQFF
once	16	TRBJ1-1	TRBV4-1	-	TGCGCCAGCAGCCACCCTAAGAAGACAGGGAACACTGAAGCTTTCTTT	CASSHPKKTGNTEAFF
-	19	TRBJ1-2	TRBV7-9	-	TGTGCCAGCAGCCCGACCGGGAGTTCAGCCCCCCAAGCTAACTATGGCTACACCTTC	CASSPTGSSAPQANYGYTF
-	20	TRBJ1-2	TRBV7-8	-	TGTGCCAGCAGCCCACAAGTCCCGACAGGCTTGAGGGGAACCAACTATGGCTACACCTTC	CASSPQVPTGLRGTNYGYTF
-	19	TRBJ2-2	TRBV19	TRBD1	TGTGCCAGTAGTTTCCCCCTCGGGGGACAGGGCGATAACACCGGGGAGCTGTTTTTT	CASSFPLGGQGDNTGELFF
once	16	TRBJ2-2	TRBV5-6	TRBD1	TGTGCCAGCAGCTTGAGGGGACAGGGTAGCACCGGGGAGCTGTTTTTT	CASSLRGQGSTGELFF
once	13	TRBJ1-1	TRBV2	-	TGTGCCAGCCAGTGGCGGAGGAACACTGAAGCTTTCTTT	CASQWRRNTEAFF
-	16	TRBJ1-3	TRBV6-1	-	TGTGCCAGCAGTGGAACACGGGGGGGTCGGGGAAACACCATATATTTT	CASSGTRGGRGNTIYF
-	15	TRBJ1-4	TRBV6-5	-	TGTGCCAGCAGTTACTCAGGACACCTTAATGAAAAACTGTTTTTT	CASSYSGHLNEKLFF